This passage covers 29 T cell receptor beta chains from one sample sequenced in a study of blood T cell repertoires in COVID-19. Data came from immunoSEQ multiplex PCR; TCRdb stores just in-frame clones and leaves some out. The sample holds about 150,000 clones, more than 75% seen once. Sequencing was performed on peripheral blood. The receptors derive from a woman in her fifties or sixties with COVID-19, enrolled during active disease.

About this clone: Other DNA sequences in this sample translate to the same CDR3. The chain employs TRBV9 and TRBJ1-1; D is undetermined. Germline CDR1 and CDR2: SGDLS and YYNGEE. Deletions cut 4 bases from V and 2 bases from J, with 9 bases between. The CDR3 runs to 13 residues. DNA of the CDR3: TGTGCCAGCAGCCCTACAGTTAACACTGAAGCTTTCTTT. Translation gives CASSPTVNTEAFF.

The chain combines TRBV5-1 with TRBJ2-1; TRBD2 matches 7 bases. CDR3 length equals 16 residues. J was trimmed by 4 bases and V by 0 bases; bases with no gene match: 7. Germline values: CDR1 SGHRS, CDR2 YFSETQ. DNA for the CDR3: TGCGCCAGCAGCTTGGGCCGGACTAGTCGTTACAATGAGCAGTTCTTC. It yields the protein CASSLGRTSRYNEQFF.

V usage is TRBV18 and J usage is TRBJ2-7, with D hard to call. Germline values: CDR1 KGHSH, CDR2 LQKENI. This CDR3 region has 12 residues. V lost 3 bases to trimming and J lost 4 bases, with 7 bases between them. CDR3: CASSPDLYEQYF. The CDR3 bases are TGTGCCAGCTCACCTGACTTGTACGAGCAGTACTTC.

The V gene is TRBV5-1, the J gene TRBJ2-7, with 11 bases lining up with TRBD2. Trimming cost V 4 bases and J 0 bases; bases outside gene matches: 6. The germline CDR1 and CDR2 sequences are SGHRS and YFSETQ. This CDR3 is 16 amino acids long. CDR3: CASSPDGTSGSYEQYF. The CDR3 DNA reads TGCGCCAGCAGCCCGGACGGGACTAGCGGCTCCTACGAGCAGTACTTC.

This clone has only one observation. The V and J genes are TRBV6-5 and TRBJ1-1; weak D call: TRBD1 (5 bases). Looked up from germline, CDR1 is MNHEY and CDR2 is SVGAGI. CDR3 length: 14 residues. CDR3 amino acids: CAIYGGALNTEAFF. CDR3 coding DNA: TGTGCTATCTATGGAGGGGCCCTGAACACTGAAGCTTTCTTT.

The rearrangement links TRBV2 to TRBJ2-2; TRBD2 agrees at 9 bases. The V and J ends lost 4 bases and 0 bases, in that order; junction bases with no gene match: 0. The CDR3 spans 15 residues. The V gene's germline CDR1 is SNHLY and CDR2 FYNNEI. As DNA, the CDR3 is TGTGCCAGCAGTGGACTAGCGGCGAACACCGGGGAGCTGTTTTTT. Protein sequence: CASSGLAANTGELFF.

The chain employs TRBV10-3 and TRBJ1-2, with D possibly being TRBD1 (6 bases). CDR1 and CDR2 (germline): ENHRY, SYGVKD. Trimming shortened V by 4 bases and J by 0 bases, and 12 bases separated the two germline ends. This CDR3 region has 15 residues. The CDR3 reads CAISGGQPSNYGYTF. CDR3 bases: TGTGCCATCAGTGGAGGACAGCCTTCTAACTATGGCTACACCTTC.

This chain connects TRBV25-1 to TRBJ1-2; D unclear. Germline lookup yields CDR1 MGHDK and CDR2 SYGVNS. The CDR3 has 11 amino acids. Trimming pared 3 bases from V and 7 bases from J, leaving 6 bases between. CDR3 bases: TGTGCCAGCAGTGACCTGAGTGGCTACACCTTC. Its protein is CASSDLSGYTF.

CDR3 sequence reads: CASSPAGLIAEAFF. CDR3 nucleotide sequence: TGTGCCAGCAGCCCGGCAGGGCTAATTGCTGAAGCTTTCTTT. The rearrangement links TRBV7-9 to TRBJ1-1, with TRBD1 as a possible D gene (5 bases). Germline V lookup: CDR1 SEHNR, CDR2 FQNEAQ (reference sequence). The CDR3 is 14 amino acids. Trimming took off 5 bases at V and 6 bases at J, with 16 bases between the two ends.

J is TRBJ1-1 and V is TRBV19; tentatively, D is TRBD1 (5 bases). Trimming cost V 1 base and J 1 base, with 10 bases left between them. The CDR3 sequence is 15 residues long. Germline V CDR1 and CDR2: LNHDA, SQIVND (reference sequence). CDR3 coding DNA: TGTGCCAGTAGTATAGTGGGGACTCCGAACACTGAAGCTTTCTTT. This encodes CASSIVGTPNTEAFF.

The rearrangement links TRBV3-1 (or the pseudogene TRBV3-2) to TRBJ1-2; weak D call: TRBD1 (6 bases). Germline V gives CDR1 LGHDT, CDR2 YNNKEL (reference sequence). The V gene lost 0 bases and the J gene lost 8 bases, with 16 bases spanning the gap. CDR3 length: 15 residues. The CDR3 loop is CASSQDPGVSTGYTF. In DNA form, the CDR3 reads TGTGCCAGCAGCCAAGATCCAGGGGTTAGTACGGGCTACACCTTC.

The chain joins TRBV5-8 to TRBJ1-1; TRBD1 is a possible D gene (6 bases). V was trimmed by 5 bases and J by 0 bases, leaving 11 bases between them. The germline V gene encodes CDR1 SGHTS and CDR2 YDEGEE. The CDR3 length is 14 residues. The CDR3 sequence: CASRTRGLNTEAFF. The CDR3 DNA is TGTGCCAGCAGAACCAGGGGATTGAACACTGAAGCTTTCTTT.

This clone showed up just once. This chain connects TRBV6-6 to TRBJ1-4; TRBD1 aligns across 11 bases. The germline V gene encodes CDR1 MNHNY and CDR2 SVGAGI (reference sequence). CDR3 length: 15 amino acids. The junction had 7 bases not matched to a gene; V was cut back by 5 bases and J by 8 bases. CDR3: CASSAEGQGGEKLFF. The CDR3 DNA reads as TGTGCCAGCAGTGCGGAGGGACAGGGGGGCGAAAAACTGTTTTTT.

The V and J genes are TRBV7-9 and TRBJ1-4, with 12 bases that match TRBD1. CDR3 length equals 15 residues. The germline V gene encodes CDR1 SEHNR and CDR2 FQNEAQ (reference sequence). V was clipped by 11 bases and J by 7 bases; unmatched bases: 11. CDR3 DNA sequence: TGTGCCGGAGGGGGACAGGGGGCGCTTGGTGAAAAACTGTTTTTT. Translated: CAGGGQGALGEKLFF.

The chain combines TRBV5-1 with TRBJ1-1, with a weak D call TRBD1 (6 bases). CDR1 and CDR2 (germline): SGHRS, YFSETQ. V was trimmed by 0 bases and J by 4 bases, leaving 16 bases between them. This CDR3 is 16 amino acids long. The CDR3 nucleotides are TGCGCCAGCAGCTTGGAACAGGGCCAGGTAGGCACTGAAGCTTTCTTT. Protein: CASSLEQGQVGTEAFF.

The chain combines TRBV3-1 (or the pseudogene TRBV3-2) with TRBJ1-6; TRBD1 aligns across 8 bases. Germline V lookup: CDR1 LGHDT, CDR2 YNNKEL (reference sequence). Losses at the gene ends were 8 bases for V and 6 bases for J; bases not matched to a gene: 6. The CDR3 is 14 residues long. In nucleotides, the CDR3 is TGTGCCAGCGTGCGGACAGGGTTTAATTCACCCCTCCACTTT. Translating it yields CASVRTGFNSPLHF.

V gene TRBV11-2 combines with J gene TRBJ2-3; 8 positions match TRBD1. The CDR3 is made up of 15 amino acids. J gave up 2 bases and V 5 bases, and 6 bases lay outside the gene matches. The germline V gene encodes CDR1 SGHAT and CDR2 FQNNGV. The CDR3 region has the DNA TGTGCCAGCAGCCCAGGACAGGGCCACACAGATACGCAGTATTTT. Translation: CASSPGQGHTDTQYF.

The chain joins TRBV6-5 to TRBJ2-1, with TRBD1 as a possible D gene (5 bases). The CDR3 is made up of 12 amino acids. V dropped 4 bases and J dropped 6 bases, with 7 bases sitting between them. CDR1 and CDR2 (germline): MNHEY, SVGAGI. The chain's CDR3 is CASSSRVNEQFF. CDR3 DNA: TGTGCCAGCAGTTCCAGGGTCAATGAGCAGTTCTTC.

This clone was observed once. This chain joins TRBV5-1 and TRBJ1-4; 8 nucleotides agree with TRBD1. The CDR3 loop spans 15 amino acids. Germline-derived CDR1 and CDR2 are SGHRS and YFSETQ. V shed 3 bases and J 4 bases; nucleotides not matched to a gene: 5. The CDR3 loop reads CASSSSTGVNEKLFF. CDR3 nucleotide sequence: TGCGCCAGCAGCTCCTCGACAGGGGTTAATGAAAAACTGTTTTTT.

The chain couples TRBV7-3 to TRBJ2-1; 12 positions match TRBD2. Germline CDR1 SGHTA, CDR2 FQGTGA. The junction had 7 bases not matched to a gene; V was cut back by 5 bases and J by 5 bases. This CDR3 is 16 amino acids long. CDR3 sequence: CASSKRTSGANNEQFF. CDR3 DNA sequence: TGTGCCAGCAGCAAACGGACTAGCGGGGCCAACAATGAGCAGTTCTTC. Full variable domain (remainder filled in from reference TRBV7-3 and TRBJ2-1): GAGVSQTPSNKVTEKGKYVELRCDPISGHTALYWYRQSLGQGPEFLIYFQGTGAADDSGLPNDRFFAVRPEGSVSTLKIQRTERGDSAVYLCASSKRTSGANNEQFFGPGTRLTVL.

This chain links TRBV7-2 with TRBJ2-7; a possible D gene is TRBD1 (5 bases). The CDR3 consists of 16 residues. Germline loops: CDR1 SGHTA, CDR2 FQGNSA. V was cut by 2 bases and J by 3 bases, with 17 bases left in between. CDR3: CASSLRGYGPDYEQYF. The CDR3 region has the DNA TGTGCCAGCAGCTTAAGGGGATACGGACCTGACTACGAGCAGTACTTC.

The rearrangement links TRBV6-5 to TRBJ1-2, with TRBD1 identical over 9 bases. The junction had 7 bases not matched to a gene; V was cut back by 4 bases and J by 4 bases. Germline V gene lookup returns CDR1 MNHEY and CDR2 SVGAGI. The CDR3 is 15 residues long. The chain's CDR3 is CASSSRGGQGYGYTF. CDR3 nucleotides: TGTGCCAGCAGTTCTCGGGGGGGACAGGGCTATGGCTACACCTTC.

This clone appeared a single time. The chain links TRBV3-1 (or the pseudogene TRBV3-2) to TRBJ1-2, with D tentatively TRBD1 (6 bases). Trimming cost V 5 bases and J 2 bases, with 9 bases left between them. CDR1 and CDR2 (germline): LGHDT, YNNKEL (reference sequence). There are 13 residues in the CDR3. For the CDR3, the DNA is TGTGCCAGCAGCTATACAGGGAACTATGGCTACACCTTC. It codes for CASSYTGNYGYTF.

The chain couples TRBV5-6 to TRBJ1-3; D is ambiguous. The V end lost 2 bases, the J end lost 4 bases, and 10 bases lay between the germline ends. The CDR3 runs 14 residues. Germline CDR1 and CDR2: SGHDT and YYEEEE. CDR3 bases: TGTGCCAGCAGCTTAGAGGGATTCGGAAACACCATATATTTT. This gives the protein CASSLEGFGNTIYF.

This clone was counted only a few times. The rearrangement joins TRBV30 to TRBJ2-3; TRBD1 aligns across 9 bases. The CDR3 has 15 amino acids. Trimming cost V 2 bases and J 5 bases; bases outside gene matches: 8. Germline assignment: CDR1 GTSNPN and CDR2 SVGIG (reference sequence). The CDR3 DNA sequence: TGTGCCTGGAGTTCACGAAACAGGGGGCGAGATACGCAGTATTTT. Its protein product is CAWSSRNRGRDTQYF.

The chain recombines TRBV6-5 with TRBJ1-2, with TRBD1 matching 10 bases. Germline lookup yields CDR1 MNHEY and CDR2 SVGAGI. CDR3 length equals 15 residues. Germline trimming cut 0 bases from V and 7 bases from J; bases unmatched to any gene: 5. CDR3 sequence (DNA): TGTGCCAGCAGTTACTCTCGACAGGGGGCAAGTGGCTACACCTTC. Protein sequence: CASSYSRQGASGYTF.

In DNA form, the CDR3 reads TGCGCCAGCAGCTTGGGAACTGCCGATGAAAAACTGTTTTTT. It codes for CASSLGTADEKLFF. V gene TRBV5-1 combines with J gene TRBJ1-4; unclear D gene. CDR3 length: 14 amino acids. The germline V gene encodes CDR1 SGHRS and CDR2 YFSETQ. V gave up 0 bases and J gave up 6 bases, with 9 bases separating them.

This clone was detected a few times. The genes are TRBV9 and TRBJ1-4; D is possibly TRBD1 (5 bases). Germline CDR1 reads SGDLS; CDR2 reads YYNGEE. V lost 2 bases and J lost 4, with 9 bases in between. The CDR3 length is 14 residues. The CDR3 nucleotides read TGTGCCAGCAGCGTTGGGACTTTTAATGAAAAACTGTTTTTT. Translated, it gives CASSVGTFNEKLFF.

This chain links TRBV18 with TRBJ2-2, with TRBD1 matching over 7 bases. The V and J ends lost 0 bases and 2 bases, in that order; junction bases with no gene match: 6. This CDR3 contains 17 residues. Germline V CDR1 and CDR2: KGHSH, LQKENI. This chain's CDR3 is CASSPPGDRRNTGELFF. In DNA, the CDR3 is TGTGCCAGCTCACCACCGGGGGACAGAAGAAACACCGGGGAGCTGTTTTTT.